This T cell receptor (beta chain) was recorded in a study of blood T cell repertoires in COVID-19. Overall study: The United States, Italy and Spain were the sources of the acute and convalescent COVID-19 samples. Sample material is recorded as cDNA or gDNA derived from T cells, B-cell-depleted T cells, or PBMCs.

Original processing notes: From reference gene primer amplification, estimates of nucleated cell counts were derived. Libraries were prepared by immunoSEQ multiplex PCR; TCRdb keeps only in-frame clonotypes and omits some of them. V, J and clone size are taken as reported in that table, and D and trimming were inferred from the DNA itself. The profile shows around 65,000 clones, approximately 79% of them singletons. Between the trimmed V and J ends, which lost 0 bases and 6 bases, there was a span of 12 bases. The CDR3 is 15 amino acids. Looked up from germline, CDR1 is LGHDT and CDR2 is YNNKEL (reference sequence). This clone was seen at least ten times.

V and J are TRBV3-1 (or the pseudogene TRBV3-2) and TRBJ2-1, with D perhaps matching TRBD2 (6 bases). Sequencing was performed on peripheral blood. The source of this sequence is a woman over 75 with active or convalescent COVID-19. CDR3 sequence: CASSQEILGGNEQFF. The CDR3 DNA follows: TGTGCCAGCAGCCAAGAAATCCTCGGGGGCAATGAGCAGTTCTTC.